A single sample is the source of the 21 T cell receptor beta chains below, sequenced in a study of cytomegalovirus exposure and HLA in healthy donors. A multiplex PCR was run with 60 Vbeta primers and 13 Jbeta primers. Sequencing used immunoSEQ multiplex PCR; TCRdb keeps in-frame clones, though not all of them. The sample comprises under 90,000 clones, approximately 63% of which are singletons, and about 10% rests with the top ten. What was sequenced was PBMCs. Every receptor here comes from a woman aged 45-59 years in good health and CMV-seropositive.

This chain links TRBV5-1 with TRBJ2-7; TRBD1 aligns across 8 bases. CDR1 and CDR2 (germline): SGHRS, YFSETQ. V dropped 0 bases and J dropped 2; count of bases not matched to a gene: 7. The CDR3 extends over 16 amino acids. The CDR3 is CASSLANGQGPYEQYF. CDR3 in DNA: TGCGCCAGCAGCTTGGCCAATGGACAGGGCCCCTACGAGCAGTACTTC.

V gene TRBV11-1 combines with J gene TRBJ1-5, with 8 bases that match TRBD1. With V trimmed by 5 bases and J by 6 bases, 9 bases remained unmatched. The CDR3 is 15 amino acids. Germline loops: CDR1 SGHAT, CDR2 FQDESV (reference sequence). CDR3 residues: CASSRPWTGFQPQHF. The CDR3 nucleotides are TGTGCCAGCAGCCGACCGTGGACAGGGTTTCAGCCCCAGCATTTT.

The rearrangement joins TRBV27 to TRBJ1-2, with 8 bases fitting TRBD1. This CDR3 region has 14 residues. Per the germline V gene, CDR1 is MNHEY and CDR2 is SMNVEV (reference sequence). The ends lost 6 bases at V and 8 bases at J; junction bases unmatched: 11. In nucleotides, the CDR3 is TGTGCCAGCAGAATGACAGGGGAGAGGGGCGGCTACACCTTC. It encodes CASRMTGERGGYTF.

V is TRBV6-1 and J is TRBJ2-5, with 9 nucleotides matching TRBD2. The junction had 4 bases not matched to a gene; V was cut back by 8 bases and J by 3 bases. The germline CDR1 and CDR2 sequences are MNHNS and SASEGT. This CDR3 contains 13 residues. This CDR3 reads CASRGGGEETQYF. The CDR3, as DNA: TGTGCCAGCCGCGGGGGGGGCGAAGAGACCCAGTACTTC.

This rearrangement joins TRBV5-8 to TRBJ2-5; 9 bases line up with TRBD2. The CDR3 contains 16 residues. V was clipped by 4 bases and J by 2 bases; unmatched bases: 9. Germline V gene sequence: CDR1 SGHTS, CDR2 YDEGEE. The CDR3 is CASSVGSTSGQETQYF. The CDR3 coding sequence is TGTGCCAGCAGCGTAGGTTCTACTAGCGGGCAAGAGACCCAGTACTTC.

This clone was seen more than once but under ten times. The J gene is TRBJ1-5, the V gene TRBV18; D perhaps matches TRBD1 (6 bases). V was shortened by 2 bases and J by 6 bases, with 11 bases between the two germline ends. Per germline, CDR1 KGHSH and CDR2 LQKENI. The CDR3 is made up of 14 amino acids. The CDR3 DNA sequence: TGTGCCAGCTCACCAGGGGGCGGAGGTCAGCCCCAGCATTTT. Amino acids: CASSPGGGGQPQHF.

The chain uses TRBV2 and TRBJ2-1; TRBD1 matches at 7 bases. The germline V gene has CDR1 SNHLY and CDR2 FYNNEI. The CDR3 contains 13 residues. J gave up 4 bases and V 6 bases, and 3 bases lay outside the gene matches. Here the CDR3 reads CASRGTEYNEQFF. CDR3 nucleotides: TGTGCCAGCAGGGGGACAGAGTACAATGAGCAGTTCTTC. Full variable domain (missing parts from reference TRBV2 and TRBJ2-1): EPEVTQTPSHQVTQMGQEVILRCVPISNHLYFYWYRQILGQKVEFLVSFYNNEISEKSEIFDDQFSVERPDGSNFTLKIRSTKLEDSAMYFCASRGTEYNEQFFGPGTRLTVL.

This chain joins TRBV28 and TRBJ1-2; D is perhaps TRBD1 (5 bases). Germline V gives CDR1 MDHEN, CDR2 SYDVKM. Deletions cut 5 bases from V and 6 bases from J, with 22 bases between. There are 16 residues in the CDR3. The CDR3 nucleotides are TGTGCCAGCAGTGACATGGTTGGGGCTCATGGTGATGGCTACACCTTC. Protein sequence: CASSDMVGAHGDGYTF.

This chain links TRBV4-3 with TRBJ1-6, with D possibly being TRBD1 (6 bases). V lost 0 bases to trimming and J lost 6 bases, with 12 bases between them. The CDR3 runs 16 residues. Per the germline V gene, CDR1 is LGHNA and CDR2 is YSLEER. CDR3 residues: CASSQDPGASNSPLHF. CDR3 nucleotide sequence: TGCGCCAGCAGCCAAGATCCAGGGGCGAGTAATTCACCCCTCCACTTT.

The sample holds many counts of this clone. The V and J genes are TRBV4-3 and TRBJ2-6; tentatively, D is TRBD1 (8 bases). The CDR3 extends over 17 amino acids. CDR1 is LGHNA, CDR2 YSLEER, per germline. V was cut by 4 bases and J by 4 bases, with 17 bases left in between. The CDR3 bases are TGCGCCAGCAGCCCTGGAAACAGGGGGGGCGGGGCCAACGTCCTGACTTTC. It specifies CASSPGNRGGGANVLTF.

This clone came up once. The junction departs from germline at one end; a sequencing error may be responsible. The CDR3 spells CAISEAGQGNPPQHF. The DNA for the CDR3 is TGTGCCATCAGTGAAGCGGGACAGGGGAATCCGCCCCAGCATTTT. The genes are TRBV10-3 and TRBJ1-5, with 10 bases fitting TRBD1. The germline gives CDR1 ENHRY, CDR2 SYGVKD. There are 15 residues in the CDR3.

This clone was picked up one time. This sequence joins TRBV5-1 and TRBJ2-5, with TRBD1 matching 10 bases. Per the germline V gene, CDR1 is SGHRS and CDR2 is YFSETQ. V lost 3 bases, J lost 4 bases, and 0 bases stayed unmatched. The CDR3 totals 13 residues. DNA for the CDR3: TGCGCCAGCAGCTGGGACAGGGGAGAGACCCAGTACTTC. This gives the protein CASSWDRGETQYF.

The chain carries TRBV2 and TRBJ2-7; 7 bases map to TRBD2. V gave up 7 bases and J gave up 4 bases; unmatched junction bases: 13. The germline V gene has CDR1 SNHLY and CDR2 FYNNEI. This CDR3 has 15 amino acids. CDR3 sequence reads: CASNPGREHIYEQYF. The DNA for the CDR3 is TGTGCCAGCAATCCGGGGCGGGAGCACATATACGAGCAGTACTTC.

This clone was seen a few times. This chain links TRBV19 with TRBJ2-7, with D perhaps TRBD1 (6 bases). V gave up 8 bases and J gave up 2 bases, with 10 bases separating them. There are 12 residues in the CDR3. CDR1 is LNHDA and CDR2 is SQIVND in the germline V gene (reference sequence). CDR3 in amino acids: CASGQHAYEQYF. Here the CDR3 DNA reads TGTGCCAGTGGACAGCACGCCTACGAGCAGTACTTC.

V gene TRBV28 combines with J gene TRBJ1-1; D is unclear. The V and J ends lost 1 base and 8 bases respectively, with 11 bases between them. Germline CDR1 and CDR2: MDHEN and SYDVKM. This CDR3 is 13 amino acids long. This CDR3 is CASSLSQRQEAFF. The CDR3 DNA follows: TGTGCCAGCAGTTTATCTCAAAGACAAGAAGCTTTCTTT. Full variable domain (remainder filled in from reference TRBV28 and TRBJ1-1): DVKVTQSSRYLVKRTGEKVFLECVQDMDHENMFWYRQDPGLGLRLIYFSYDVKMKEKGDIPEGYSVSREKKERFSLILESASTNQTSMYLCASSLSQRQEAFFGQGTRLTVV.

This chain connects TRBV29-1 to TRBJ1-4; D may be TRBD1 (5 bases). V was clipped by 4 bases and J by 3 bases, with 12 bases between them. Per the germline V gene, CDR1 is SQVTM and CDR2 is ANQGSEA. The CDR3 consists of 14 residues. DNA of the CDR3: TGCAGCGTTGCGGAGGGGCTGTCTAATGAAAAACTGTTTTTT. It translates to CSVAEGLSNEKLFF. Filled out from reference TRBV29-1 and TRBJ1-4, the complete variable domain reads SAVISQKPSRDICQRGTSLTIQCQVDSQVTMMFWYRQQPGQSLTLIATANQGSEATYESGFVIDKFPISRPNLTFSTLTVSNMSPEDSSIYLCSVAEGLSNEKLFFGSGTQLSVL.

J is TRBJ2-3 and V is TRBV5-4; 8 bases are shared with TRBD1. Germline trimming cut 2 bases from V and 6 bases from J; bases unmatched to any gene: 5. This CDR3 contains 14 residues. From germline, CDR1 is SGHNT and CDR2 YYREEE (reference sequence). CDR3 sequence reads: CASSFRQGSDTQYF. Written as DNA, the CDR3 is TGTGCCAGCAGCTTTCGACAGGGGAGCGATACGCAGTATTTT.

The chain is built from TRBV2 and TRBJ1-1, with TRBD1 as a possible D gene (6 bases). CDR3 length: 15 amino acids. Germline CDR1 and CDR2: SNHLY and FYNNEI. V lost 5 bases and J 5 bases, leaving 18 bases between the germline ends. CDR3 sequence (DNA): TGTGCCAGCAGTCCCCAAGGGGGGGCGAGGACTGAAGCTTTCTTT. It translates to CASSPQGGARTEAFF.

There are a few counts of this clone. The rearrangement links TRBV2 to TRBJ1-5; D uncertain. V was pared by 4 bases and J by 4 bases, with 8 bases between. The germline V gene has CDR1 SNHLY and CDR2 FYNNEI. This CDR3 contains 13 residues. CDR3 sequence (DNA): TGTGCCAGCAGTGTAGGAGGGAATCAGCCCCAGCATTTT. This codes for CASSVGGNQPQHF.

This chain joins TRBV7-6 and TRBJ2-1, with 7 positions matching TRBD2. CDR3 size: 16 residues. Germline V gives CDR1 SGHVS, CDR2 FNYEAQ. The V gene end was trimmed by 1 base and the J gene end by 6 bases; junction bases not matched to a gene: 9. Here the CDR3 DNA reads TGTGCCAGCAGCTTAGAGTTGCGGGGGACCCTCAATGAGCAGTTCTTC. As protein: CASSLELRGTLNEQFF. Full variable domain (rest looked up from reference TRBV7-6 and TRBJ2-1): GAGVSQSPRYKVTKRGQDVALRCDPISGHVSLYWYRQALGQGPEFLTYFNYEAQQDKSGLPNDRFSAERPEGSISTLTIQRTEQRDSAMYRCASSLELRGTLNEQFFGPGTRLTVL.

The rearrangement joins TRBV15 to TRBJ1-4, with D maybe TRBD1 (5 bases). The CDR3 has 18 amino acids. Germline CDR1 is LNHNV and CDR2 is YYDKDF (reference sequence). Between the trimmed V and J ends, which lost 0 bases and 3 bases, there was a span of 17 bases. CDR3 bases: TGTGCCACCAGCAGAGATAGCTACCGGGGGGGGTCTAATGAAAAACTGTTTTTT. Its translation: CATSRDSYRGGSNEKLFF.